A selection of T cell receptor beta chains follows, all from one sample in a study of response to subunit inactivated influenza vaccine. MiXCR, run by TCRdb on the RT-PCR reads, gives a single entry per CDR3 protein. This table holds 860,000 or so distinct CDR3 sequences, less than 25% found once. Sequencing used PBMCs from blood, obtained 5 days after vaccination. Receptors were obtained from a man aged 45-65 years who received an inactivated influenza vaccine. The CDR3 runs from the conserved cysteine through the conserved F or W. The D gene is left open where the match is weak. Expanded clones are given a class, and other clones once, few, many or no size at all.

size	V	D	J	length	DNA	CDR3
many	TRBV12-3/TRBV12-4	NA	TRBJ2-7	14	TGTGCCAGCAGTAGAGGGGTGGTTCGCTACGAGCAGTACTTC	CASSRGVVRYEQYF
NA	TRBV7-6	NA	TRBJ2-1	18	TGTGCCAGCAGCTTAGAAGGCCTGGGGTCTAGCGCTCACAATGAGCAGTTCTTC	CASSLEGLGSSAHNEQFF
many	TRBV29-1	NA	TRBJ2-3	11	TGCAGCGTTGGAGGGTCAGATACGCAGTATTTT	CSVGGSDTQYF
many	TRBV3-1	NA	TRBJ1-1	14	TGTGCCAGCAGCCGCCTCGAAATGAACACTGAAGCTTTCTTT	CASSRLEMNTEAFF
NA	TRBV20-1	NA	TRBJ2-7	11	TGCAGTGCCCGAGCAGCGCCCGAGCAGTACTTC	CSARAAPEQYF
few	TRBV12-3/TRBV12-4	TRBD2	TRBJ2-1	14	TGTGCCAGCAGCCGAGCGGGGGGTCAGAATGAGCAGTTCTTC	CASSRAGGQNEQFF
many	TRBV20-1	NA	TRBJ1-2	14	TGCAGTGCCGGGGGAGGGGCGGAAAACTATGGCTACACCTTC	CSAGGGAENYGYTF
many	TRBV10-3	NA	TRBJ1-5	12	TGTGCCATCGGGGCAGACAATCAGCCCCAGCATTTT	CAIGADNQPQHF
NA	TRBV28	TRBD2	TRBJ2-4	18	TGTGCCAGCAGCTCGGGACTAGCGGTAATACTAGCCAAAAACATTCAGTACTTC	CASSSGLAVILAKNIQYF
many	TRBV12-3/TRBV12-4	NA	TRBJ1-1	14	TGTGCCAGCAGTCCCGGTGGCCCGAACACTGAAGCTTTCTTT	CASSPGGPNTEAFF
NA	TRBV7-8	NA	TRBJ2-7	14	TGTGCCAGCAGCTTAAGCCACCTGACCTACGAGCAGTACTTC	CASSLSHLTYEQYF
few	TRBV20-1	NA	TRBJ2-3	14	TGCAGTGCCAGTAGCGGCCTGTGGGGGGATACGCAGTATTTT	CSASSGLWGDTQYF